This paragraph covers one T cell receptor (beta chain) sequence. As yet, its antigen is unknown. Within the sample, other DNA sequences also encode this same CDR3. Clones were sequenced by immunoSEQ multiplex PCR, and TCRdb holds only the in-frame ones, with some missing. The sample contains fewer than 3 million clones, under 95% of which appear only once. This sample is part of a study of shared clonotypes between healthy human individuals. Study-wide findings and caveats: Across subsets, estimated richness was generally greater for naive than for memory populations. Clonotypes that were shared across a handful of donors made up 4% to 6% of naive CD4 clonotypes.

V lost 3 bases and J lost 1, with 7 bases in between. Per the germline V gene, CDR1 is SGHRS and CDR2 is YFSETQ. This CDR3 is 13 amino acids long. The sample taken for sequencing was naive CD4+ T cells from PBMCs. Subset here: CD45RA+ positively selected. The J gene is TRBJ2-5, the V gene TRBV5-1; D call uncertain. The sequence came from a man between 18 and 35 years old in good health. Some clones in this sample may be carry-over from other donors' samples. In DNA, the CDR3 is TGCGCCAGCAGCTCCCTGGGCCAAGAGACCCAGTACTTC. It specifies CASSSLGQETQYF.